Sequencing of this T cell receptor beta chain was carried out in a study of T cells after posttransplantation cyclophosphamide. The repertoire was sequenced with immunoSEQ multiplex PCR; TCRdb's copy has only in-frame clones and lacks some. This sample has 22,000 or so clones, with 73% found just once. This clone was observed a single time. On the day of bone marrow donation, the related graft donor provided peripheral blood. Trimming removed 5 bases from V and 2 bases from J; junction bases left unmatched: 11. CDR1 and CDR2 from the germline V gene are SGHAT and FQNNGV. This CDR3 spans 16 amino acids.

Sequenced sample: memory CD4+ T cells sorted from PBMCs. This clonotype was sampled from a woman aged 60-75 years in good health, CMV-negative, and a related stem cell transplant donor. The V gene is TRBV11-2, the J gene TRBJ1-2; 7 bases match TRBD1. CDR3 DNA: TGTGCCAGCAGCCCTGTTTCGGGACAGAGAAACTATGGCTACACCTTC. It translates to CASSPVSGQRNYGYTF. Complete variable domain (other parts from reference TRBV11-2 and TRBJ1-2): EAGVAQSPRYKIIEKRQSVAFWCNPISGHATLYWYQQILGQGPKLLIQFQNNGVVDDSQLPKDRFSAERLKGVDSTLKIQPAKLEDSAVYLCASSPVSGQRNYGYTFGSGTRLTVV.